The 3 T cell receptor beta chains given below trace back to one sample, sequenced in a study of blood T cell repertoires in COVID-19. The protocol was immunoSEQ multiplex PCR, while the TCRdb copy is restricted to in-frame clones and leaves out a portion. The data contain around 170,000 clones, less than 85% of them seen just once; the ten biggest clones take up approximately 12%. Sequences were obtained from PBMCs or T cells enriched from blood (not recorded which). These receptors were taken from a middle-aged man who had recovered from COVID-19.

The chain employs TRBV18 and TRBJ2-7; TRBD1 aligns across 8 bases. Per germline, CDR1 KGHSH and CDR2 LQKENI. The CDR3 has 14 residues. The junction had 8 bases not matched to a gene; V was cut back by 5 bases and J by 5 bases. CDR3 residues: CASSIRQGPHEQYF. CDR3 DNA sequence: TGTGCCAGCTCAATAAGACAGGGGCCTCACGAGCAGTACTTC.

The chain recombines TRBV6-2 or TRBV6-3 with TRBJ2-7, with 8 bases fitting TRBD1. Losses at the gene ends were 2 bases for V and 6 bases for J; bases not matched to a gene: 9. CDR1 MNHEY and CDR2 SVGEGT come from the germline V gene. The CDR3 runs 15 residues. The CDR3 is CASSYSQQGVLEQYF. The CDR3 region has the DNA TGTGCCAGCAGTTACAGCCAACAGGGGGTACTCGAGCAGTACTTC.

The rearrangement uses TRBV9 and TRBJ2-3; 7 nucleotides agree with TRBD2. Germline V gene lookup returns CDR1 SGDLS and CDR2 YYNGEE. Trimming removed 4 bases from V and 2 bases from J; junction bases left unmatched: 10. The CDR3 has 16 residues. The CDR3 region has the DNA TGTGCCAGCAGCAAAAGGGACTATCAGTACACAGATACGCAGTATTTT. This sequence encodes CASSKRDYQYTDTQYF.